The text below deals with one TCR beta chain. Its antigen remains unidentified. No per-base quality is available; no much larger clone lies one base away. The entry originates in a study of cytomegalovirus exposure and HLA in healthy donors (TCRdb year 2017). With respect to the entire study: An earlier analysis of approximately 550 of the donors reported roughly 270 Gb of sequence data and more than 90 million unique TCR beta sequences from 150 million to 200 million T cells. Roughly 310 gigabases of sequencing data and tens of millions of unique TCR sequences were included in an early release covering over 600 HLA-typed donors. Among the approximately 400 genotyped donors, around 81% belonged to the genetic ancestry cluster associated with self-reported Caucasian donors. The aim of the study was to test whether cataloging public T cell receptors could identify signatures of past pathogen exposure. The T cell repertoires of 666 subjects were profiled by immunosequencing and related to cytomegalovirus serostatus. In addition to the first cohort of 500 to 850 subjects, a separate validation cohort of under 150 different subjects was used. To predict cytomegalovirus infection status, the study brought together high-throughput TCR immunosequencing, statistical association of individual TCRs with disease status, and machine learning. To study patterns of TCR occurrence, a later analysis re-analyzed previously published TCR beta repertoires from several hundred donors and added high-resolution HLA genotyping. The later analysis used no new phenotypic data to find candidate immune exposures, relying instead on TCR beta sequences and their occurrence across donors. In an earlier analysis of over 550 of the donors, high-throughput TCR beta sequencing was used to judge whether each TCR beta V gene segment behaved as functional or pseudogenic. Donor age, sex, ethnicity and CMV serostatus were compiled together with the repertoire data. A later genetic analysis used genome-wide SNP genotypes for about 60% of the roughly 700 donors, treating that subset as a discovery cohort. Every discovery cohort repertoire had been produced on one sequencing platform. HLA typing included class I and class II loci at four-digit resolution. Typing coverage differed by locus: A, B, C, DRB1 and DQB1 were typed in about 629-640 donors, DQA1 in 522, DPA1 in 600 to 610, and DPB1 in about 450. A handful of DR-DQ haplotypes were handled as single units for association and clustering because linkage in the cohort was strong. Across around 400 genotyped donors of the cohort, an average of about 220,000 unique TCR beta nucleotide sequences per donor were sequenced, and roughly 20% of those sequences were non-productive. The research as a whole found: In a later analysis, over 15,000 TCR beta sequences were associated with specific HLA alleles at a false discovery rate of 0.05. V-gene and J-gene trimming of TCR beta chains was associated with a missense DCLRE1C variant in a later genetic analysis, and the association was replicated in an independent cohort. Immune exposure information for the cohort was limited to CMV serostatus. Compared with equally common non-associated chains, HLA-associated TCR beta chains in a later analysis were more clonally expanded and had lower generation probabilities. A later analysis found that TCR association rates varied across HLA loci, with DRB1 alleles showing the most associated TCRs and HLA-C alleles the fewest. Compared with the 666-donor mean, donors in an Asian-associated ancestry cluster had fewer N-insertions in productive TCRs, according to a later genetic analysis. According to the authors, the approach could potentially be generalized to other disease states and immunological phenotypes. A group of highly shared sequence variants was considered likely to be a technical artifact of the sequencing pipeline. Because HLA typing was unavailable for some donors at each locus, only the typed subset was used in association tests. In a later analysis, several top co-occurrence clusters were reported to appear linked to parvovirus B19, influenza, CMV and Epstein-Barr virus. In both the original and validation cohorts, the classifier was reported to diagnose cytomegalovirus status with high specificity and sensitivity. According to a later analysis, most CMV-associated TCR beta chains appeared to be HLA-restricted, and the HLA associations seemed to be driven largely by CMV exposure. The 87-base-pair reads could not distinguish some IMGT-functional V segments, including TRBV6-2 and TRBV6-3, so those segments were excluded. A further reported finding was that TCR beta sequences accurately predicted the HLA-A and HLA-B alleles for most subjects in the first cohort. Most TCR sequences were observed very rarely across donors, whereas some public TCRs were present in many individuals. A total of 164 TCR beta chains were listed by the study as associated with cytomegalovirus. Seventeen rarely observed V segments, including chromosome 9 orphons, were excluded from the earlier analysis of almost 600 of the donors because counts were too low. Assigning TCR associations to individual alleles was difficult when HLA alleles, especially DR and DQ, strongly co-occurred. This cohort had only TCR beta chains sequenced, and the lack of alpha or paired-chain data limited which features could be detected. In an earlier analysis of 450 to 750 of the donors, most TCR beta V segments appeared in productive rearrangements about 87% or about 30% of the time, broadly matching IMGT annotations. Linkage disequilibrium might explain the correlated functional status among segregating V segments, but an unknown experimental factor could not be excluded. In vitro tests confirmed that three of the cytomegalovirus-associated TCR beta chains recognize cytomegalovirus antigens. Sequencing depth was assumed to be roughly uniform across donors in the presence/absence analyses, though that assumption may not hold.

In total, approximately 610 healthy bone marrow donors made up the cohort. Cohort members were all nominally healthy when sampled, although unrecorded immune exposures were likely present. The donor was CMV seropositive and was included in the group of 250 to 300 seropositive cohort members. Every donor gave a peripheral blood sample, and the peripheral blood mononuclear cells from that sample were used for TCR beta sequencing. Genomic DNA extraction from the blood cell samples was performed with the Qiagen DNeasy Blood Extraction Kit. Library preparation employed the immunoSEQ multiplex PCR assay. A mixture of 60 forward primers for TCR Vbeta segments and 13 reverse primers for TCR Jbeta segments was used in the multiplex PCR. Amplification of the CDR3 region of rearranged TCR beta genes was performed with a multiplex PCR assay on genomic DNA. On the Illumina HiSeq System, the amplified TCR beta libraries were sequenced as 87-base-pair reads. As for the authors' bioinformatics: A later analysis counted approximately 76 million unique TCR beta chains across the 550 to 700 repertoires, and 10 million to 11 million of these chains were shared by at least two donors. Raw reads were error-corrected and collapsed into unique sequences with a nearest-neighbor algorithm that merged closely related sequences to remove PCR and sequencing errors. CDR3 sequences were aligned to IMGT reference sequences to assign V, D and J gene segments. For a sequence to be retained, a match of at least six nucleotides was required to both a V gene segment and a J gene segment. Rearrangements were called productive when the CDR3 lacked stop codons and stayed in frame with V and J; all others were non-productive. Following IMGT convention, CDR3 was defined as the stretch from the second conserved V-encoded cysteine to the conserved J-encoded phenylalanine. The earlier analysis of a few hundred of the donors excluded any sequence lacking an unambiguous match to a single V gene segment. In an earlier analysis of roughly 500 of the donors, V segments were called functional above 56.7% productive rearrangements and were called segregating when the between-donor standard deviation exceeded 5%. A statistical classification framework was developed to diagnose cytomegalovirus status using the catalog of TCR beta chain sequences. A later analysis assigned V and J genes by comparing TCR nucleotide sequences with IMGT/GENE-DB human TR gene sequences. The TCRdist pipeline was used in a later analysis to assign CDR3 sequences and most-parsimonious VDJ recombination scenarios. In a later analysis, each TCR beta chain was defined by its CDR3 amino acid sequence together with its V-gene family, and reads without a unique V-gene family were excluded. A later analysis removed 550 to 700 highly shared, low-generation-probability nucleotide sequences to deal with suspected cross-contamination and a sequencing artifact. For each public chain, a later analysis derived a clonal expansion index from normalized ranks of inferred template counts within each repertoire. A later analysis computed generation probabilities with a VDJ recombination model fitted to out-of-frame rearrangements, and checked the results against IGoR. Hypergeometric tests were used in a later analysis to score TCR-TCR, TCR-HLA and TCR-CMV co-occurrence, with a repertoire-size bias correction applied to the TCR pairs. To estimate false discovery rates, a later analysis permuted the HLA or CMV assignments 20 times. A later analysis grouped co-occurring TCRs with DBSCAN, adding TCRdist sequence similarity when clustering within HLA-allele-positive subsets. Repertoires with fewer than 30,000 or more than 120,000 public chains were left out of co-occurrence clustering, as were five repertoires with anomalous nucleotide sharing. TCRdb mirrors the immuneACCESS table, restricted to in-frame sequences. Some clones are absent from its copies; in checked studies, under half trace to an unresolved V gene, and the reason for the others is unknown. The DNA gave D and trimming, while V, J and clone size come from that table. The sample table holds 90,000 to 120,000 clones, of which 74% were seen once. About 2.5% of the sample lies in the top ten.

Including the terminal cysteine and phenylalanine, the CDR3 comprises 16 residues. Of the read, only the CDR3 DNA is kept; its 48 bases are in frame from base 1. Cut back by 1 base and 0 bases, the V and J ends lie 10 bases apart. CDR1 and CDR2 are drawn from the germline V gene: MGHRA, YSYEKL. The receptor comes from a middle-aged man in good health and CMV-seropositive. The specimen was PBMCs. This receptor chain uses TRBV4-1 and TRBJ2-1, and perhaps TRBD2 as D gene, on 6 matching bases. The CDR3 protein sequence reads: CASSQGLVLSYNEQFF. The DNA sequence reads TGCGCCAGCAGCCAAGGACTAGTACTCTCCTACAATGAGCAGTTCTTC.